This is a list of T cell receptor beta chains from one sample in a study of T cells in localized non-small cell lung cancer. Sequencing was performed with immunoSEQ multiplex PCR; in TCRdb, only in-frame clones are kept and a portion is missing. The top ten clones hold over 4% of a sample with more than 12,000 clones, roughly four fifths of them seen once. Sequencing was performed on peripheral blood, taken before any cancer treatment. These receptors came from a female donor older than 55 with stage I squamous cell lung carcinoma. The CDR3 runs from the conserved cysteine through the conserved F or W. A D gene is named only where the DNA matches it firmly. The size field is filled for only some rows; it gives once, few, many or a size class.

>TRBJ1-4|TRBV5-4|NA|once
TGTGCCAGCAGCCCGCGAGGGGGGTCGGAAAAACTGTTTTTT
CASSPRGGSEKLFF
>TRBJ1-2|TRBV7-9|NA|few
TGTGCCAGCAGCTTAACTTCAAGCTATGGCTACACCTTC
CASSLTSSYGYTF
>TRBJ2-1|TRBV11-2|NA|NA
TGTGCCAGCAGCTTAAGGGACTCCCTCCCCTATGAGCAGTTCTTC
CASSLRDSLPYEQFF
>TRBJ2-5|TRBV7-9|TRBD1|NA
TGTGCCAGCAGCTTAGTACAGGGGGAGACCCAGTACTTC
CASSLVQGETQYF
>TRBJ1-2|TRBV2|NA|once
TGTGCCAGCTTACGGGATAACAACTATGGCTACACCTTC
CASLRDNNYGYTF
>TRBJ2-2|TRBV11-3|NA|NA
TGTGCCAGCAGCCCGAGGAGTTACACCGGGGAGCTGTTTTTT
CASSPRSYTGELFF
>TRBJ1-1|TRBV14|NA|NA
TGTGCCAGCAGCCAAGGACTGGCACACAACACTGAAGCTTTCTTT
CASSQGLAHNTEAFF
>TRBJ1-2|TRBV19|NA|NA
TGTGCCAGTAGTATAGGACGACTCTATGGCTACACCTTC
CASSIGRLYGYTF
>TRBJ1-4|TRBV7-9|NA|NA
TGTGCCAGCAGCTTAGGCGCACGGGCGCGAGAAAAACTGTTTTTT
CASSLGARAREKLFF
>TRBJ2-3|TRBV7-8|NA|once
TGTGCCAGCAGCTTCCCGGACAGAACTAGCACAGATACGCAGTATTTT
CASSFPDRTSTDTQYF
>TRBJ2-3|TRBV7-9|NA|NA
TGTGCCAGCAGCTTCAAAGGCCCGAACACAGATACGCAGTATTTT
CASSFKGPNTDTQYF
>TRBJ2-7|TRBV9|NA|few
TGTGCCAGCAGCGTAGTGGCAGACCTATACTACGAGCAGTACTTC
CASSVVADLYYEQYF
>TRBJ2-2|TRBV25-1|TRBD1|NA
TGTGCCAGCAGTGAATCTGGCAGGGGGACCGGGGAGCTGTTTTTT
CASSESGRGTGELFF
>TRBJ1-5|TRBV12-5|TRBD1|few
TGTGCTAGTGGCCAGACAGGGAATAGGCAGCCCCAGCATTTT
CASGQTGNRQPQHF
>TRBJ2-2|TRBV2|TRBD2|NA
TGTGCCAGCAGTGGATCTAGCGGGGGGGCCGGCACCGGGGAGCTGTTTTTT
CASSGSSGGAGTGELFF
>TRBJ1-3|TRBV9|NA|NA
TGTGCCAGCAGCTTTTACAGCTCTGGAAACACCATATATTTT
CASSFYSSGNTIYF
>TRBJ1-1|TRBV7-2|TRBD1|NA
TGTGCCAGCAGCTTAAGGGGAGGGACAGGGGCATTGAACACTGAAGCTTTCTTT
CASSLRGGTGALNTEAFF
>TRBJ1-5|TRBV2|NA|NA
TGTGCCAGCAGTTCGACTGCTAAGAATCAGCCCCAGCATTTT
CASSSTAKNQPQHF
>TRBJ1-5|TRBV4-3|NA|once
TGCGCCAGCAGCCAAGTTTGGGGAGGCATTCAGCCCCAGCATTTT
CASSQVWGGIQPQHF
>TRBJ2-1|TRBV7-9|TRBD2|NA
TGTGCCAGCAGCTACCATAGCGGGGGGCCACACAATGAGCAGTTCTTC
CASSYHSGGPHNEQFF
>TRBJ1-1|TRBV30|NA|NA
TGTGCCTGGAGTCTTGGACAGATCCCTAAGGGTGAAGCTTTCTTT
CAWSLGQIPKGEAFF
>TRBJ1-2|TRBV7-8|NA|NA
TGTGCCAGCAGCTCGAAACGGGGGGCGAGTGGCTACACCTTC
CASSSKRGASGYTF
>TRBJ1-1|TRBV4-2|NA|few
TGTGCCAGCCAAGGGGAGGACACTGAAGCTTTCTTT
CASQGEDTEAFF
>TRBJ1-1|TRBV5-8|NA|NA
TGTGCCAGCTCAGACAAGGGGCTCGGGGCTTTCTTT
CASSDKGLGAFF
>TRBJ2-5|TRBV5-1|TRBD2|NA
TGCGCCAGCAGCTTGGGACTAGCGGGCCAAGAGACCCAGTACTTC
CASSLGLAGQETQYF
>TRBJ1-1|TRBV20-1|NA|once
TGCAGTGCTAGTAGGATCACTGAAGCTTTCTTT
CSASRITEAFF
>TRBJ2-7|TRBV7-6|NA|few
TGTGCCAGCAGCCCCCTAGTAAGTTCCTACGAGCAGTACTTC
CASSPLVSSYEQYF
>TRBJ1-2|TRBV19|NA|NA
TGTGCCAGTAGTATCGGTACACTTGGAGGCTATGGCTACACCTTC
CASSIGTLGGYGYTF
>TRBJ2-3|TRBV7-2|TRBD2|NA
TGTGCCAGCAGCATCGGGACTAGCGCAGATACGCAGTATTTT
CASSIGTSADTQYF
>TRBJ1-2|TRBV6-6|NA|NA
TGTGCCACACAATTGACAGAGCTCGCTAACTATGGCTACACCTTC
CATQLTELANYGYTF
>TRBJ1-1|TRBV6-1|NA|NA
TGTCCGGCGGATAACACTGAAGCTTTCTTT
CPADNTEAFF
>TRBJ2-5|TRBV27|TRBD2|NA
TGTGCCAGCAGTTTACGGGCTAGCGGGGCCCGTAGGGAGACCCAGTACTTC
CASSLRASGARRETQYF
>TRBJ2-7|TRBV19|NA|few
TGTGCCAGTAGTGGCATGAGCATCGAGCAGTACTTC
CASSGMSIEQYF